This note documents a single T cell receptor (beta chain) sequence. The clone's antigen remains unknown. No base quality information exists; no much larger clone differs at one position. Receptors were amplified or captured by the immunoSEQ multiplex PCR assay. For the multiplex PCR, a mixture combining 60 forward primers for TCR Vbeta segments and 13 reverse primers for TCR Jbeta segments was used. The CDR3 region of rearranged TCR beta genes was amplified from genomic DNA by a multiplex PCR assay. On the Illumina HiSeq System, the amplified TCR beta libraries were sequenced as 87-base-pair reads. Per the original workflow: A later analysis tallied roughly 80 million unique TCR beta chains across the 666 repertoires, and around 10 million of those chains were shared by two or more donors. A nearest-neighbor algorithm error-corrected the raw reads and collapsed the reads into unique sequences, merging closely related sequences to remove PCR and sequencing errors. CDR3 sequences were aligned to IMGT reference sequences to assign V, D and J gene segments. For a sequence to be retained, a match of at least six nucleotides was required to both a V gene segment and a J gene segment. Rearrangements were called productive when the CDR3 lacked stop codons and stayed in frame with V and J; all others were non-productive. Following IMGT convention, CDR3 was defined as the stretch from the second conserved V-encoded cysteine up to the conserved J-encoded phenylalanine. Sequences without an unambiguous match to a single V gene segment were excluded from the earlier analysis of a few hundred of the donors. An earlier analysis of 587 of the donors called V segments functional above 56.7% productive rearrangements and segregating when the between-donor standard deviation exceeded 5%. A statistical classification framework was built to diagnose cytomegalovirus status from the catalog of TCR beta chain sequences. In a later analysis, V and J genes were assigned by comparing TCR nucleotide sequences against IMGT/GENE-DB human TR gene sequences. Using the TCRdist pipeline, a later analysis assigned CDR3 sequences along with most-parsimonious VDJ recombination scenarios. In a later analysis, every TCR beta chain was defined by the combination of its CDR3 amino acid sequence and its V-gene family, and reads without a unique V-gene family were dropped. A later analysis removed roughly 590 highly shared, low-generation-probability nucleotide sequences to deal with suspected cross-contamination and a sequencing artifact. In a later analysis, a clonal expansion index for each public chain was calculated from normalized within-repertoire ranks of inferred template counts. In a later analysis, generation probabilities were computed with a VDJ recombination model fitted to out-of-frame rearrangements, and the resulting probabilities were checked against IGoR. Hypergeometric tests were used in a later analysis to score TCR-TCR, TCR-HLA and TCR-CMV co-occurrence, with a repertoire-size bias correction applied to the TCR pairs. A later analysis estimated false discovery rates by permuting HLA or CMV assignments 20 times. In a later analysis, co-occurring TCRs were grouped using DBSCAN, and TCRdist sequence similarity was added for clustering within HLA-allele-positive subsets. Co-occurrence clustering excluded repertoires with fewer than 30,000 or more than 120,000 public chains, plus five with anomalous nucleotide sharing. TCRdb took this table from immuneACCESS and kept in-frame rearrangements with V and J called. Such tables lack part of the clones; where checked against another copy, unresolved V genes explain under half of the gap, and the rest is unexplained. Clone size and V and J calls were adopted from that table, with D and trimming inferred from the DNA. The sample profile shows 150,000 to 200,000 clones; approximately 85% of them were found once. 2% to 2.5% of the sample is taken by the ten largest.

The data are from a study of cytomegalovirus exposure and HLA in healthy donors (TCRdb year 2017). Context from the whole study: In an earlier analysis of about 560 of the donors, roughly 300 Gb of sequence data and approximately 120 million unique TCR beta sequences from 150 million to 200 million T cells were reported. Roughly 300 gigabases of sequencing data and around 88 million unique TCR sequences made up an early release that covered around 640 HLA-typed donors. The genetic ancestry cluster associated with self-reported Caucasian donors included over 80% of the roughly 390 genotyped donors. The study aimed to test whether signatures of past pathogen exposure could be identified by cataloging public T cell receptors. The study profiled the T cell repertoires of 666 subjects by immunosequencing and related them to cytomegalovirus serostatus. In addition to the first cohort of hundreds of subjects, a separate validation cohort of approximately 130 different subjects was used. High-throughput TCR immunosequencing, statistical association of individual TCRs with disease status, and machine learning were combined to predict cytomegalovirus infection status. A later analysis re-analyzed previously published TCR beta repertoires from 666 donors and added high-resolution HLA genotyping to study TCR occurrence patterns. Rather than using new phenotypic data, the later analysis identified candidate immune exposures from TCR beta sequences and from how often those sequences occurred across donors. An earlier analysis of about 620 of the donors applied high-throughput TCR beta sequencing to assess whether each TCR beta V gene segment acted as functional or pseudogenic. Donor age, sex, ethnicity and CMV serostatus were compiled together with the repertoire data. A later genetic analysis used genome-wide SNP genotypes for 398 of the 666 donors, treating that subset as a discovery cohort. All discovery cohort repertoires had been generated on a single sequencing platform. HLA typing included class I and class II loci at four-digit resolution. Typing coverage differed by locus: A, B, C, DRB1 and DQB1 were typed in about 620-640 donors, DQA1 in 522, DPA1 in some 600, and DPB1 in roughly 450. Several DR-DQ haplotypes were handled as single units for association and clustering, since linkage in the cohort was strong. Across around 400 genotyped donors of the cohort, an average of 235,054 unique TCR beta nucleotide sequences per donor were sequenced, and 15% to 20% of those sequences were non-productive.

Findings and caveats that apply to the study as a whole: In vitro tests confirmed that a few of the cytomegalovirus-associated TCR beta chains recognize cytomegalovirus antigens. In a later analysis, some 17,000 TCR beta sequences were associated with specific HLA alleles at a false discovery rate of 0.05. A further reported finding was that TCR beta sequences accurately predicted the HLA-A and HLA-B alleles for most subjects in the first cohort. A later analysis found that TCR association rates varied across HLA loci, with DRB1 alleles showing the most associated TCRs and HLA-C alleles the fewest. Only TCR beta chains were sequenced in this cohort, and the absence of alpha or paired-chain data limited detectable features. Presence/absence analyses assumed roughly uniform sequencing depth across donors, an assumption that may not hold. Strong co-occurrence of HLA alleles, especially DR and DQ, made assigning TCR associations to individual alleles difficult. According to the authors, the approach could potentially be generalized to other disease states and immunological phenotypes. In a later analysis, most CMV-associated TCR beta chains were found to appear HLA-restricted, with HLA associations seemingly driven largely by CMV exposure. Because counts were too low, seventeen rarely observed V segments, including chromosome 9 orphons, were excluded from the earlier analysis of a few hundred of the donors. Most TCR sequences were observed very rarely across donors, whereas some public TCRs were present in many individuals. In both the original and validation cohorts, the classifier was reported to diagnose cytomegalovirus status with high specificity and sensitivity. The study gave a list of roughly 150 TCR beta chains associated with cytomegalovirus. Because HLA typing was missing for some donors at each locus, association tests included only the typed subset. The only immune exposure information available for the cohort was CMV serostatus. Some IMGT-functional V segments, including TRBV6-2 and TRBV6-3, could not be told apart with the 87-base-pair reads, so those segments were excluded. In an earlier analysis of 500 to 650 of the donors, most TCR beta V segments appeared in productive rearrangements about 87% or about 30% of the time, broadly matching IMGT annotations. Correlated functional status among segregating V segments might reflect linkage disequilibrium, but an unknown experimental factor could not be ruled out. A later genetic analysis associated a missense DCLRE1C variant with V-gene and J-gene trimming of TCR beta chains, and an independent cohort replicated the association. Compared with equally common non-associated chains, HLA-associated TCR beta chains in a later analysis were more clonally expanded and had lower generation probabilities. A cluster of highly shared sequence variants was judged likely to be a technical artifact of the sequencing pipeline. A later analysis reported that several top co-occurrence clusters appeared linked to parvovirus B19, influenza, CMV and Epstein-Barr virus. Compared with the roughly 670-donor mean, donors in an Asian-associated ancestry cluster had fewer N-insertions in productive TCRs, according to a later genetic analysis.

The cohort comprised around 700 healthy bone marrow donors. At the time of sampling, every cohort member was nominally healthy, though immune exposures that went unrecorded were likely present. The donor tested CMV seronegative and was one of the 352 seronegative cohort members. Every donor gave a peripheral blood sample, and the peripheral blood mononuclear cells from that sample were used for TCR beta sequencing. Genomic DNA extraction from the blood cell samples was performed with the Qiagen DNeasy Blood Extraction Kit. Reading the germline V gene gives CDR1 SGHVS and CDR2 FQNEAQ. Trimming at the junction amounts to 1 base on V and 1 base on J, and the germline ends lie 11 bases apart. From its cysteine to its phenylalanine, the CDR3 spans 15 amino acids. The entry retains the CDR3 DNA only, 45 bases that are in frame from base 1.

Material for sequencing was PBMCs. The chain joins TRBV7-8 to TRBJ2-7, with an unclear D gene assignment. The source is a woman between 45 and 60 years old in good health and CMV-seronegative. The CDR3 sequence is CASSLGSYGSYEQYF. The DNA sequence is as follows: TGTGCCAGCAGCTTAGGTTCGTACGGGTCCTACGAGCAGTACTTC.